The 22 T cell receptor beta chains reported below all come from one sample, sequenced in a study of cytomegalovirus exposure and HLA in healthy donors. TCRdb keeps only in-frame clones here, not all; method: immunoSEQ multiplex PCR. The table includes about 120,000 clones, 80% to 90% detected once. The sample consisted of PBMCs. Source of these receptors: a woman younger than 30 in good health and CMV-seronegative.

This chain uses TRBV7-6 with TRBJ2-1, with 15 bases identical to TRBD2. Trimming cost V 5 bases and J 0 bases; bases outside gene matches: 11. Looked up from germline, CDR1 is SGHVS and CDR2 is FNYEAQ. The CDR3 is 20 residues long. CDR3 sequence: CASSQPGTSGGPSSYNEQFF. DNA for the CDR3: TGTGCCAGCAGCCAGCCCGGGACTAGCGGGGGGCCGAGCTCCTACAATGAGCAGTTCTTC.

The gene calls are TRBV27 and TRBJ1-5; D unresolved. Germline CDR1 reads MNHEY; CDR2 reads SMNVEV (reference sequence). Deletions cut 6 bases from V and 7 bases from J, with 16 bases between. The CDR3 spans 14 residues. For the CDR3, the DNA is TGTGCCAGCAGCCTAACTAGGGTGGGGCAGCCCCAGCATTTT. Translating gives CASSLTRVGQPQHF.

The chain links TRBV6-6 to TRBJ1-1; 7 bases are a match to TRBD1. The germline V gene encodes CDR1 MNHNY and CDR2 SVGAGI (reference sequence). The ends lost 4 bases at V and 5 bases at J; junction bases unmatched: 4. The CDR3 totals 13 residues. The CDR3 here is CASSFTGVTEAFF. The DNA for the CDR3 is TGTGCCAGCAGTTTCACAGGGGTGACTGAAGCTTTCTTT.

V is TRBV6-5 and J is TRBJ1-1; the D gene is possibly TRBD1 (5 bases). The ends were cut back, 8 bases at V and 0 bases at J, with 16 bases in the middle. Germline V gene lookup returns CDR1 MNHEY and CDR2 SVGAGI. The CDR3 consists of 15 residues. DNA for the CDR3: TGTGCCAGCGGCCCCAGGGCCACTATGAACACTGAAGCTTTCTTT. Amino acids: CASGPRATMNTEAFF.

The chain couples TRBV30 to TRBJ1-5; TRBD1 is a possible D gene (5 bases). Germline V gene lookup returns CDR1 GTSNPN and CDR2 SVGIG (reference sequence). The length of the CDR3 is 13 residues. Between the trimmed V and J ends, which lost 0 bases and 7 bases, there was a span of 10 bases. The CDR3 spells CAWSVNSGQPQHF. The DNA of the CDR3 is TGTGCCTGGAGTGTAAACTCAGGGCAGCCCCAGCATTTT.

The rearrangement joins TRBV28 to TRBJ2-3; no definite D call. CDR1 is MDHEN, CDR2 SYDVKM, per germline. V dropped 4 bases and J dropped 0 bases, with 14 bases sitting between them. This CDR3 contains 16 residues. As DNA, the CDR3 is TGTGCCAGCAGTTCCCGGGTCACCACTAGCACAGATACGCAGTATTTT. Its protein product is CASSSRVTTSTDTQYF. Using reference TRBV28 and TRBJ2-3 for the parts outside the CDR3, the full variable domain is DVKVTQSSRYLVKRTGEKVFLECVQDMDHENMFWYRQDPGLGLRLIYFSYDVKMKEKGDIPEGYSVSREKKERFSLILESASTNQTSMYLCASSSRVTTSTDTQYFGPGTRLTVL.

The chain uses TRBV4-2 and TRBJ2-1, with D tentatively TRBD2 (6 bases). The CDR3 is 17 amino acids. Germline CDR1 LGHNA, CDR2 YNFKEQ. V lost 0 bases to trimming and J lost 1 base, with 13 bases between them. For the CDR3, the DNA is TGTGCCAGCAGCCAAGATTCCCTCGGGGGTTCCTACAATGAGCAGTTCTTC. It specifies CASSQDSLGGSYNEQFF.

This chain links TRBV30 with TRBJ2-2; D perhaps matches TRBD1 (6 bases). The germline V gene has CDR1 GTSNPN and CDR2 SVGIG (reference sequence). The ends were cut back, 5 bases at V and 5 bases at J, with 12 bases in the middle. The CDR3 extends over 13 amino acids. The CDR3 here is CAWGQQGTGELFF. For the CDR3, the DNA is TGTGCCTGGGGCCAACAGGGTACCGGGGAGCTGTTTTTT.

The V and J genes are TRBV12-5 and TRBJ1-1, with TRBD1 as a possible D gene (6 bases). CDR1 is LGHNT and CDR2 is FRNRAP in the germline V gene. This CDR3 region has 16 residues. The V end was cut by 7 bases, the J end by 4 bases, with 22 bases between. CDR3 sequence: CASAAPGGRGATEAFF. For the CDR3, the DNA is TGTGCTAGTGCTGCCCCGGGGGGCCGGGGTGCCACTGAAGCTTTCTTT. Supplemented by reference TRBV12-5 and TRBJ1-1, the full variable domain reads DARVTQTPRHKVTEMGQEVTMRCQPILGHNTVFWYRQTMMQGLELLAYFRNRAPLDDSGMPKDRFSAEMPDATLATLKIQPSEPRDSAVYFCASAAPGGRGATEAFFGQGTRLTVV.

This chain links TRBV27 with TRBJ2-2; tentative D call: TRBD2 (6 bases). CDR3 size: 14 residues. V was trimmed by 9 bases and J by 0 bases, leaving 11 bases between them. CDR1 and CDR2 from the germline V gene are MNHEY and SMNVEV (reference sequence). DNA of the CDR3: TGTGCCAGTCGGGAGAACGCGAACACCGGGGAGCTGTTTTTT. Translated, it gives CASRENANTGELFF.

This chain joins TRBV19 and TRBJ2-7; 10 bases line up with TRBD1. Per the germline V gene, CDR1 is LNHDA and CDR2 is SQIVND (reference sequence). This CDR3 region has 13 residues. The junction had 7 bases not matched to a gene; V was cut back by 7 bases and J by 7 bases. The CDR3 DNA is TGTGCCAGTAAGGGACAGGGGATGGAGGAGCAGTACTTC. Amino acids: CASKGQGMEEQYF.

J is TRBJ2-1 and V is TRBV23-1; 9 bases fit TRBD2. TRBV23-1 counts as an open reading frame of uncertain function. The CDR3 totals 14 residues. V lost 6 bases, J lost 5 bases, and 5 bases stayed unmatched. CDR3 amino acids: CASSQGLADNEQFF. CDR3 bases: TGCGCCAGCAGCCAGGGACTAGCCGACAATGAGCAGTTCTTC.

The rearrangement uses TRBV30 and TRBJ2-7; 8 nucleotides line up with TRBD1. V shed 3 bases and J 6 bases; nucleotides not matched to a gene: 4. Germline lookup yields CDR1 GTSNPN and CDR2 SVGIG (reference sequence). The CDR3 spans 12 residues. CDR3 residues: CAWREQGVEQYV. CDR3 coding DNA: TGTGCCTGGAGGGAACAGGGGGTCGAGCAGTACGTC.

Here the CDR3 DNA reads TGTGCCAGCACCAAAAGCGGGAGGGAAGGGGAGCAGTACTTC. Encoded protein: CASTKSGREGEQYF. The rearrangement joins TRBV28 to TRBJ2-7, with TRBD2 identical over 10 bases. The CDR3 spans 14 residues. V lost 7 bases and J lost 7; bases outside the gene matches: 10. From germline, CDR1 is MDHEN and CDR2 SYDVKM. Complete variable domain (other parts from reference TRBV28 and TRBJ2-7): DVKVTQSSRYLVKRTGEKVFLECVQDMDHENMFWYRQDPGLGLRLIYFSYDVKMKEKGDIPEGYSVSREKKERFSLILESASTNQTSMYLCASTKSGREGEQYFGPGTRLTVT.

The chain has TRBV27 and TRBJ1-1; TRBD1 aligns across 8 bases. Germline CDR1 and CDR2: MNHEY and SMNVEV (reference sequence). This CDR3 is 13 amino acids long. V dropped 8 bases and J dropped 4; count of bases not matched to a gene: 6. The CDR3: CASSQDRATEAFF. The CDR3 region has the DNA TGTGCCAGCTCCCAGGACAGGGCCACTGAAGCTTTCTTT.

This clone showed up just once. This chain uses TRBV11-1 with TRBJ2-1; D may be TRBD1 (6 bases). The germline CDR1 and CDR2 sequences are SGHAT and FQDESV (reference sequence). This CDR3 contains 13 residues. V was clipped by 6 bases and J by 7 bases, with 13 bases between them. CDR3 sequence (DNA): TGTGCCAGCAGAGACAGGAACACGAATGAGCAGTTCTTC. It encodes CASRDRNTNEQFF.

This rearrangement joins TRBV6-1 to TRBJ2-7; 12 nucleotides line up with TRBD2. The germline V gene has CDR1 MNHNS and CDR2 SASEGT. V lost 8 bases and J lost 7; bases outside the gene matches: 3. There are 12 residues in the CDR3. CDR3 in DNA: TGTGCCAGCGGCGGACTAGCGGGAGAGCAGTACGTC. It is translated as CASGGLAGEQYV.

CDR3 DNA: TGCAGCGTTGGTTTTCTGGCGGGAGGCGTAACTGCAGATACGCAGTATTTT. Protein: CSVGFLAGGVTADTQYF. The chain is built from TRBV29-1 and TRBJ2-3, with 8 bases aligning to TRBD2. This CDR3 contains 17 residues. The germline V gene encodes CDR1 SQVTM and CDR2 ANQGSEA. V was pared by 4 bases and J by 4 bases, with 16 bases of the junction left unmatched.

The chain carries TRBV6-5 and TRBJ2-7; 9 nucleotides match TRBD1. Germline assignment: CDR1 MNHEY and CDR2 SVGAGI. The CDR3 length is 14 residues. Trimming took 5 bases from V and 6 from J; bases not matched to a gene: 8. The CDR3 DNA is TGTGCCAGCAGTGACCGGGACAGGGAACCCGAGCAGTACTTC. This gives the protein CASSDRDREPEQYF.

The rearrangement links TRBV19 to TRBJ1-2; D not resolved. Trimming took 4 bases from V and 2 from J, leaving 8 bases between them. Germline lookup yields CDR1 LNHDA and CDR2 SQIVND (reference sequence). This CDR3 comprises 13 residues. The CDR3 sequence: CASSTQNNYGYTF. CDR3 nucleotides: TGTGCCAGTAGTACTCAGAACAACTATGGCTACACCTTC.

This chain uses TRBV5-1 with TRBJ1-2, with a possible D match to TRBD1 (6 bases). With 4 bases removed from V and 4 bases from J, the gap between germline ends came to 17 bases. This CDR3 is 15 amino acids long. CDR1 and CDR2 from the germline V gene are SGHRS and YFSETQ. This chain's CDR3 is CASSPVQGPLYGYTF. In DNA form, the CDR3 reads TGCGCCAGCAGCCCTGTACAGGGCCCCCTCTATGGCTACACCTTC.

V and J are TRBV27 and TRBJ2-2; 7 bases map to TRBD1. The CDR3 is 15 residues long. With V trimmed by 5 bases and J by 3 bases, 6 bases remained unmatched. The germline gives CDR1 MNHEY, CDR2 SMNVEV (reference sequence). For the CDR3, the DNA is TGTGCCAGCAGTACCTACAGGGGAGACACCGGGGAGCTGTTTTTT. It is translated as CASSTYRGDTGELFF.